This TCR beta chain was obtained from a study of T cells in Graves' hyperthyroidism and ophthalmopathy. Germline CDR1 LGHNA, CDR2 YSLEER. The V gene lost 1 base and the J gene lost 0 bases, with 7 bases spanning the gap. The CDR3 spans 14 residues. Amplification of TCR beta CDR3 regions used RNA as the template. The HTBI set primed first-round TCR CDR3 RT-PCR. TCRdb redid the calling of the multiplex PCR reads with MiXCR, one entry per CDR3 protein. The table lists 750,000 to 950,000 distinct CDR3 sequences, 35% to 45% of them singletons. The TCR was taken from a man younger than 35 with Graves' hyperthyroidism. V gene TRBV4-3 combines with J gene TRBJ2-7; D gene unclear. The sequenced sample was blood. The CDR3 DNA reads TGCGCCAGCAGCCAAGCGGTTTACTCCTACGAGCAGTACTTC. Translated, it gives CASSQAVYSYEQYF.